This T cell receptor beta chain was retrieved from a study of CD8 T cells in Susac syndrome. Reverse transcription used roughly 0.5 to 1 ug RNA and random hexamers. TCRdb re-called the immunoSEQ multiplex PCR reads with MiXCR, one entry per CDR3 protein. The sample lists some 97,000 distinct CDR3 sequences, around 96% occurring once. This CDR3 spans 16 amino acids. The V and J ends lost 4 bases and 7 bases, in that order; junction bases with no gene match: 8. Germline-derived CDR1 and CDR2 are SGDLS and YYNGEE. The sequence derives from a human donor with Susac syndrome. This chain links TRBV9 with TRBJ1-6, with 10 bases lining up with TRBD1. The sample comprised CD8+ T cells from PBMCs. The CDR3 here is CASSPRTGGKNSPLHF. The CDR3 nucleotides are TGTGCCAGCAGCCCCCGGACAGGGGGGAAAAATTCACCCCTCCACTTT.